This TCR beta chain was identified during a study of CD8 T cells in ankylosing spondylitis (dated by TCRdb to about 2017). In terms of the full investigation: T cell receptor beta repertoires were profiled in healthy donors and ankylosing spondylitis patients so that disease-linked TCR variants could be found. In total, the full study cohort was made up of 85 to 140 healthy donors and more than 20 ankylosing spondylitis patients. Peripheral blood samples were taken, and synovial fluid was additionally collected from ankylosing spondylitis patients.

CDR3 length: 16 amino acids, cysteine to phenylalanine. Only CDR3 DNA is held: 48 bases, read in frame from base 1. From V the trimming removes 5 bases and from J it removes 5 bases, while the gene matches leave 9 bases of the junction unaccounted for. CDR1 and CDR2 were assigned from the germline V gene (reference sequence) as MNHEY and SMNVEV. Sequencing used an Illumina HiSeq 2500. TCR beta libraries were prepared by quantitative 5'-RACE with molecular barcodes. The authors' analysis ran thus. Disease-linked TCR variants were identified with a new computational method built on a probabilistic model of VDJ rearrangement. Starting from the raw public reads, TCRdb applied fastp trimming at Q25, assembled clones with MiXCR and retained in-frame beta chains. CDR3 protein duplicates are merged, each entry listing the most common genes and DNA. These V and J calls derive from TCRdb rather than the authors' analysis. Across this sample there are around 130,000 distinct CDR3 sequences, with roughly 15% seen only once. Jointly, the top ten make up roughly 30% of the sample.

General conclusions and limits of the study: In peripheral blood, the disease-linked clones were found at relatively low frequencies and had a CD8+ phenotype. Some of the motif variants had been reported before in the synovial fluid and blood of reactive arthritis patients, a finding that suggests common disease-initiation mechanisms. The disease-linked clones were reported as significantly enriched in matched synovial fluid samples from ankylosing spondylitis patients. Blood from ankylosing spondylitis patients appeared to be characterized by a TCR beta motif made up of several highly homologous amino acid variants.

Concerning this clonotype: The clone's antigen remains unknown. The sample holds no much larger clone one base away, and base qualities are not on file.

Sequenced input: blood, either unsorted or a sorted T cell fraction (not recorded which). The TCR sequence derives from a male donor with ankylosing spondylitis. This sequence uses TRBV27 and TRBJ2-2, and 9 junction bases match TRBD2. The base sequence is TGTGCCAGCAGTCCCCTGTTAGCGGGAGAAACCGGGGAGCTGTTTTTT. Its protein reads: CASSPLLAGETGELFF.